This entry describes one T cell receptor (beta chain). The data belong to a study of blood T cell repertoires in COVID-19. Study details: Acute-phase and convalescent COVID-19 samples originated in the United States, Italy and Spain.

Using immunoSEQ multiplex PCR, the repertoire was profiled, and TCRdb retains in-frame clones only, with some absent. Found here are about 270,000 clones, approximately 89% of them singletons; the top ten hold less than 3%. The germline V gene encodes CDR1 SGHNT and CDR2 YYREEE (reference sequence). CDR3 length: 14 amino acids. V was clipped by 3 bases and J by 5 bases, with 14 bases between them. This TCR came from a woman aged 18-29 years who had recovered from COVID-19. Sequenced: PBMCs or T cells enriched from blood (not recorded which). The chain is built from TRBV5-4 and TRBJ2-5, with D possibly being TRBD1 (6 bases). The CDR3 reads CASSYRARWETQYF. The CDR3 nucleotides are TGTGCCAGCAGCTACAGGGCCCGGTGGGAGACCCAGTACTTC.